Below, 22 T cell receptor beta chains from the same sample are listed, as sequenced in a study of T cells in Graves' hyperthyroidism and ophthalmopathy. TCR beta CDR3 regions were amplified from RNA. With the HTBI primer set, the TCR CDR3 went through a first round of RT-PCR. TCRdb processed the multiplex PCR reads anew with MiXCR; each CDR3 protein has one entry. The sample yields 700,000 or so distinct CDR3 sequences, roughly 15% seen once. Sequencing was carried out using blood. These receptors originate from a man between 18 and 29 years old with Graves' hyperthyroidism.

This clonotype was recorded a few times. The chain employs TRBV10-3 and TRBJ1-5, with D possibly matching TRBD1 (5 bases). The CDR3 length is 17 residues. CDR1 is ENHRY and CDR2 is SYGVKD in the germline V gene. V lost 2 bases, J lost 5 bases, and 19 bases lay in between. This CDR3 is CAISEAPTHDRDQPQHF. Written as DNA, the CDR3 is TGTGCCATCAGTGAGGCTCCTACCCATGACAGAGATCAGCCCCAGCATTTT.

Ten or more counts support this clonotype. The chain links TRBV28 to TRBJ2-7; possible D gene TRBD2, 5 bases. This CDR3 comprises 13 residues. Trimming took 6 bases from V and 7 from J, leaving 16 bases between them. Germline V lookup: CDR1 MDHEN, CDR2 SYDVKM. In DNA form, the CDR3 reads TGTGCCAGCAGCCCCCTTCTCCGGGGTGAGCAGTACTTC. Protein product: CASSPLLRGEQYF.

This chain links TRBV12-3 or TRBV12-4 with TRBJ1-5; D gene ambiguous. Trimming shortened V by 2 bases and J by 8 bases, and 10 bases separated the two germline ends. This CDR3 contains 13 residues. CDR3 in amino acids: CASSLMGGEPQHF. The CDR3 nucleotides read TGTGCCAGCAGTTTAATGGGAGGTGAGCCCCAGCATTTT.

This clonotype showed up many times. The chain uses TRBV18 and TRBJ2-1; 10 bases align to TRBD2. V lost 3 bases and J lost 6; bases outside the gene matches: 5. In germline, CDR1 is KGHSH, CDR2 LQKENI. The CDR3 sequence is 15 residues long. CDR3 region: CASSPASGRGNEQFF. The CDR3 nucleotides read TGTGCCAGCTCACCGGCCAGCGGGAGGGGCAATGAGCAGTTCTTC.

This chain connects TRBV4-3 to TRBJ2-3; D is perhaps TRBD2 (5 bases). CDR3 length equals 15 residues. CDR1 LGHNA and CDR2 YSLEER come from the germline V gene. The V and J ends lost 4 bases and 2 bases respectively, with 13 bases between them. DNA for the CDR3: TGCGCCAGCAGCCGAAATCGAGGGAACACAGATACGCAGTATTTT. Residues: CASSRNRGNTDTQYF.

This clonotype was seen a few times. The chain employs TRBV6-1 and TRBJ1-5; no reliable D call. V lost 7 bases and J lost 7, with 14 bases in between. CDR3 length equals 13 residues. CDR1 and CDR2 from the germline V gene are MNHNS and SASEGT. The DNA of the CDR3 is TGTGCCAGCAAGCGGTTTGAGGGACAGCCCCAGCATTTT. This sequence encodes CASKRFEGQPQHF.

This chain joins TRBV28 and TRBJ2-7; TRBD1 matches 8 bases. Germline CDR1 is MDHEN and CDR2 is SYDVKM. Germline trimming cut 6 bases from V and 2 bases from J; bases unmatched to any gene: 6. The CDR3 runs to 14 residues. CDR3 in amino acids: CASRPSDRAYEQYF. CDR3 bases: TGTGCCAGCAGACCTTCGGACAGGGCCTACGAGCAGTACTTC. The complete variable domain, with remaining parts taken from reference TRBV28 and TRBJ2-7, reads DVKVTQSSRYLVKRTGEKVFLECVQDMDHENMFWYRQDPGLGLRLIYFSYDVKMKEKGDIPEGYSVSREKKERFSLILESASTNQTSMYLCASRPSDRAYEQYFGPGTRLTVT.

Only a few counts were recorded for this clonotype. The CDR3 loop reads CSASRGGMNTEAFF. In DNA, the CDR3 is TGCAGTGCTTCGAGAGGGGGGATGAACACTGAAGCTTTCTTT. V is TRBV20-1 and J is TRBJ1-1; D possibly corresponds to TRBD1 (6 bases). Germline V lookup: CDR1 DFQATT, CDR2 SNEGSKA (reference sequence). The CDR3 totals 14 residues. The V end lost 5 bases, the J end lost 0 bases, and 13 bases lay between the germline ends.

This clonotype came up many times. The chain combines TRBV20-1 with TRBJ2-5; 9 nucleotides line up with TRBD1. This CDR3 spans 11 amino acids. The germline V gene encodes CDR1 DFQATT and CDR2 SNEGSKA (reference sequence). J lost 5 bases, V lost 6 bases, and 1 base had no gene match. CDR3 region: CSADRGETQYF. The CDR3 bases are TGCAGTGCCGACAGGGGGGAGACCCAGTACTTC.

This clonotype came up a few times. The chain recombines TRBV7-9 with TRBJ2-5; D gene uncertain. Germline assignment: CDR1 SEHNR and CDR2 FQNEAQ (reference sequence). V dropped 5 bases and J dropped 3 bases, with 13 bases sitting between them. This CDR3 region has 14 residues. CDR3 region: CASSEPGEKETQYF. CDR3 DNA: TGTGCCAGCAGCGAGCCAGGAGAGAAAGAGACCCAGTACTTC.

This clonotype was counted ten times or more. Written as DNA, the CDR3 is TGTGCCAGCAGCTCCATCGGACCGAAGCAAGAGACCCAGTACTTC. This gives the protein CASSSIGPKQETQYF. The rearrangement joins TRBV11-1 to TRBJ2-5; the D is unclear. Trimming cost V 4 bases and J 2 bases, with 14 bases left between them. This CDR3 is 15 amino acids long. CDR1 and CDR2 from the germline V gene are SGHAT and FQDESV (reference sequence).

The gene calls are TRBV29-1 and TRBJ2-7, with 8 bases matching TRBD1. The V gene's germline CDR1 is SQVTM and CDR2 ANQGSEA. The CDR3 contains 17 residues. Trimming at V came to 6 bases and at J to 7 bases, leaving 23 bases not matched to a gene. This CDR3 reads CSVAIRDRRPDLGEQYF. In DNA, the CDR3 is TGCAGCGTGGCCATCCGGGACAGGAGACCTGACTTGGGGGAGCAGTACTTC.

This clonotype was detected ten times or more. The CDR3 DNA sequence: TGTGCTAGTGGTTTGACCGGGACTAGCGGAGGAGATACGCAGTATTTT. Protein: CASGLTGTSGGDTQYF. The J gene is TRBJ2-3, the V gene TRBV12-5; 11 bases align to TRBD2. The CDR3 consists of 16 residues. J lost 5 bases, V lost 2 bases, and 6 bases had no gene match. The germline gives CDR1 LGHNT, CDR2 FRNRAP.

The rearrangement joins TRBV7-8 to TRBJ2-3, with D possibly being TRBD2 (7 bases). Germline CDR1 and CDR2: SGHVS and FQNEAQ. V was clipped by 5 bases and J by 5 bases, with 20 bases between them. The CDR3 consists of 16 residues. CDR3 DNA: TGTGCCAGCAGCCGGCCGGGGGGCGGGAGTAGAGATACGCAGTATTTT. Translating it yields CASSRPGGGSRDTQYF.

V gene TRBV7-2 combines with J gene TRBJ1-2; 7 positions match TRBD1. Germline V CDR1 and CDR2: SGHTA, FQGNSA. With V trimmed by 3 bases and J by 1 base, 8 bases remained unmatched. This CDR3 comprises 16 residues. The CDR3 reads CASSFKTGANNYGYTF. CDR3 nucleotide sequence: TGTGCCAGCAGCTTTAAAACAGGGGCTAATAACTATGGCTACACCTTC.

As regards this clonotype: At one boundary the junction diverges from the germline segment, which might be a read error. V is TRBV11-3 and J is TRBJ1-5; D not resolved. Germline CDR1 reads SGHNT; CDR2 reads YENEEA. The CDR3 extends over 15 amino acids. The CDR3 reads CVSSRSGNSNQPQHF. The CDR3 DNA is TGTGTCAGCAGCCGCAGTGGGAATAGCAATCAGCCCCAGCATTTT.

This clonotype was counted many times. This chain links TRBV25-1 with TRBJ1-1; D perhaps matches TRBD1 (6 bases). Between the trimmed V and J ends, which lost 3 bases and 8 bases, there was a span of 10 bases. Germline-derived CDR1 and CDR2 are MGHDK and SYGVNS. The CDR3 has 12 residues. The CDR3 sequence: CASSEGQFEAFF. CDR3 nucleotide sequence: TGTGCCAGCAGTGAGGGACAATTCGAAGCTTTCTTT.

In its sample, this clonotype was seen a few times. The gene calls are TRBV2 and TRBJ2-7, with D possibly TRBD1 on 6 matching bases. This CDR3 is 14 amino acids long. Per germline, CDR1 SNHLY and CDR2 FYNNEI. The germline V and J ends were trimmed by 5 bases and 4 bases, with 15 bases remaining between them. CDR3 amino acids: CASSPAAGTYEQYF. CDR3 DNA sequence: TGTGCCAGCAGTCCCGCGGCAGGGACATACGAGCAGTACTTC.

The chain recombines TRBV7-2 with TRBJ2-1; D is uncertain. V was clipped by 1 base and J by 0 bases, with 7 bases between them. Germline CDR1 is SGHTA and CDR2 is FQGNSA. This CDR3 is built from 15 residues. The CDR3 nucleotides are TGTGCCAGCAGCTTAGGCGTATACTCCTACAATGAGCAGTTCTTC. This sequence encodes CASSLGVYSYNEQFF.

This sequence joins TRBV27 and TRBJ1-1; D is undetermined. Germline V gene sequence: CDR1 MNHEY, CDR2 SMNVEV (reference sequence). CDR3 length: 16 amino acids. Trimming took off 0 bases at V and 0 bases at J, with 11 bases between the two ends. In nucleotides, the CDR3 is TGTGCCAGCAGTTTATCGATCGGTTGTGTGAACACTGAAGCTTTCTTT. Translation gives CASSLSIGCVNTEAFF.

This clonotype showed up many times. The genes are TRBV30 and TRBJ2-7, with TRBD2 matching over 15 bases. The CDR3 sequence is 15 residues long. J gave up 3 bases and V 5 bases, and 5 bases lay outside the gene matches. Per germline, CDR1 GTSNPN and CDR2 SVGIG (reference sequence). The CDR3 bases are TGTGCCTGGGAGGGACTAGCGGGAGGAGGCTACGAGCAGTACTTC. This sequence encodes CAWEGLAGGGYEQYF.

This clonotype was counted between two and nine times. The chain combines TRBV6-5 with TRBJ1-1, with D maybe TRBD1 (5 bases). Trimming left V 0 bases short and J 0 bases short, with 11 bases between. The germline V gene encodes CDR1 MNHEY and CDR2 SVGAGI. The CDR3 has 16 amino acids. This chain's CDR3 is CASSYSIGAMNTEAFF. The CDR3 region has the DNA TGTGCCAGCAGTTACTCGATCGGGGCTATGAACACTGAAGCTTTCTTT.